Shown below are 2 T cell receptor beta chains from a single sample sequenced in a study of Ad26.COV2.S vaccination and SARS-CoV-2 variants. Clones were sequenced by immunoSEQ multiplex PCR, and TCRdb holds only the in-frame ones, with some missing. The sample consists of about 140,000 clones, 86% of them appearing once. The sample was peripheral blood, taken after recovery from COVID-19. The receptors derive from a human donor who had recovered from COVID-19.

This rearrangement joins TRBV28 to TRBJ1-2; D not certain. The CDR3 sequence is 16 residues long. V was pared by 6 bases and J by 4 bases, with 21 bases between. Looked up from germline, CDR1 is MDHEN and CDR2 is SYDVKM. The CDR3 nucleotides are TGTGCCAGCAGCCCTCGTACAGAGACACCTCGCTATGGCTACACCTTC. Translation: CASSPRTETPRYGYTF.

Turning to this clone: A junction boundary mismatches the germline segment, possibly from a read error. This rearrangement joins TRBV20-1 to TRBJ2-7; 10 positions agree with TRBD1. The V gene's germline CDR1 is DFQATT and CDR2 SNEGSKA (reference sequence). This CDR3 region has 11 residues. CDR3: CSAWRQGAHLF. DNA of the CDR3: TGCAGTGCTTGGAGACAGGGGGCCCACCTGTTC.